Listed here are 5 T cell receptor beta chains from one sample, sequenced in a study of T cell responses to AZD1222 COVID-19 vaccine. Some clones are missing from TCRdb's copy, which holds only in-frame ones; the method was immunoSEQ multiplex PCR. This table has about 56,000 clones, about 88% appearing once. Sequences were derived from peripheral blood, sampled 28 days after the second AZD1222 dose. The receptor set was obtained from an adult who received the AZD1222 COVID-19 vaccine.

The V gene is TRBV21-1, the J gene TRBJ1-2. TRBV21-1 counts as a pseudogene. This CDR3 is built from 15 residues. CDR3 residues: CASSKGGGLYYGYTF. The CDR3 DNA reads TGTGCCAGCAGCAAAGGGGGGGGACTTTACTATGGCTACACCTTC.

The rearrangement joins TRBV4-1 to TRBJ2-7; no reliable D call. V lost 5 bases and J 0 bases, leaving 17 bases between the germline ends. Germline CDR1 reads MGHRA; CDR2 reads YSYEKL. The CDR3 is 16 residues long. The CDR3 bases are TGCGCCAGCAGCTTCGGCATGGGCCGAAGCTCCTACGAGCAGTACTTC. Translation gives CASSFGMGRSSYEQYF.

V is TRBV4-3 and J is TRBJ2-7; D call uncertain. This CDR3 has 14 residues. Germline lookup yields CDR1 LGHNA and CDR2 YSLEER. Trimming cost V 1 base and J 1 base, with 8 bases left between them. CDR3: CASSQGPFSYEQYF. CDR3 coding DNA: TGCGCCAGCAGCCAAGGCCCTTTTTCCTACGAGCAGTACTTC.

The chain employs TRBV18 and TRBJ1-1; D is ambiguous. The CDR3 totals 15 residues. Trimming shortened V by 3 bases and J by 2 bases, and 13 bases separated the two germline ends. Germline assignment: CDR1 KGHSH and CDR2 LQKENI. CDR3 nucleotide sequence: TGTGCCAGCTCACCGTTAGTTGGGCAAAACACTGAAGCTTTCTTT. Its protein is CASSPLVGQNTEAFF.

The genes are TRBV7-9 and TRBJ1-2; D gene unclear. V was cut by 8 bases and J by 6 bases, with 16 bases left in between. Germline values: CDR1 SEHNR, CDR2 FQNEAQ (reference sequence). There are 13 residues in the CDR3. CDR3 loop: CASHGVTVDGYTF. The DNA for the CDR3 is TGTGCCAGCCATGGGGTTACGGTGGATGGCTACACCTTC.